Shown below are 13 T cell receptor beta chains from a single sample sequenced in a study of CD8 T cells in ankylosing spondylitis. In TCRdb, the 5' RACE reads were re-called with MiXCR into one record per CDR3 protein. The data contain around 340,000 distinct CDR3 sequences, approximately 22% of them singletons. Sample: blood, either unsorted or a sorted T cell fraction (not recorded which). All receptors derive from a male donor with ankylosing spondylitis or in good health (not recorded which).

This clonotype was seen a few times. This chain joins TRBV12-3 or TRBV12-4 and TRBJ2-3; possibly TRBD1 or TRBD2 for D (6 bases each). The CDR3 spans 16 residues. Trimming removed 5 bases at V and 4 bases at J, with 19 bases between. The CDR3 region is CASSPTVGGASDTQYF. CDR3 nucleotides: TGTGCCAGCAGTCCAACGGTGGGGGGCGCTTCAGATACGCAGTATTTT.

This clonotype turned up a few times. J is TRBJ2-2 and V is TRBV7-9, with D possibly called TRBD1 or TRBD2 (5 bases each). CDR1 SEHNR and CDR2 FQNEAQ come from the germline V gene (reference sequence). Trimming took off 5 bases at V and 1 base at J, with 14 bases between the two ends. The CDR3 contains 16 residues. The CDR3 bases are TGTGCCAGCAGCCCCCGAGGGACGGTGAACACCGGGGAGCTGTTTTTT. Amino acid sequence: CASSPRGTVNTGELFF. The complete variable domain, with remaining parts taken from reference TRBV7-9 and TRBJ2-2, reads DTGVSQNPRHKITKRGQNVTFRCDPISEHNRLYWYRQTLGQGPEFLTYFQNEAQLEKSRLLSDRFSAERPKGSFSTLEIQRTEQGDSAMYLCASSPRGTVNTGELFFGEGSRLTVL.

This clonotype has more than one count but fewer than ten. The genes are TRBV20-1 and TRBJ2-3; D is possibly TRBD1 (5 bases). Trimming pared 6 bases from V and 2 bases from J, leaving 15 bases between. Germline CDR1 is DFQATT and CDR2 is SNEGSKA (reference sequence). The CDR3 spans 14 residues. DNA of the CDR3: TGCAGTGCCATAGGCAGGGCCATCACAGATACGCAGTATTTT. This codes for CSAIGRAITDTQYF.

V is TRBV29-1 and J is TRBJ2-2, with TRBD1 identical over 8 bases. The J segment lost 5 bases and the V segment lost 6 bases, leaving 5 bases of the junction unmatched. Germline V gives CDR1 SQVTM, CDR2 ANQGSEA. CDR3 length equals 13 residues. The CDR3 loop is CSVTGALTGELFF. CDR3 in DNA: TGCAGCGTGACAGGGGCGTTGACCGGGGAGCTGTTTTTT.

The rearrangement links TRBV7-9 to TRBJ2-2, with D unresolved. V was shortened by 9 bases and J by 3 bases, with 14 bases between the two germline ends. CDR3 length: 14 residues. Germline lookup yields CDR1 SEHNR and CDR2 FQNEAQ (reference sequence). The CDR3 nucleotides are TGTGCCAGTGAAGTCCAGTTTCACACCGGGGAGCTGTTTTTT. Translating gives CASEVQFHTGELFF.

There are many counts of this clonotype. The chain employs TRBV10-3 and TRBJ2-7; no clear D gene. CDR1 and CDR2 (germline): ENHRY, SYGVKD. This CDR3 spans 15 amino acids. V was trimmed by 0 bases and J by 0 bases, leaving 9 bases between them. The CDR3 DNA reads TGTGCCATCAGTGAGTCAGAAACTGGCTCCTACGAGCAGTACTTC. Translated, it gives CAISESETGSYEQYF.

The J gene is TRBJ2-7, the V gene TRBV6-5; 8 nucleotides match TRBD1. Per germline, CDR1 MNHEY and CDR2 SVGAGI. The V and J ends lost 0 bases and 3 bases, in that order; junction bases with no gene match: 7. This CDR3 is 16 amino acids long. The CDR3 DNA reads TGTGCCAGCAGTTACTCGGTGCAGGACAGGGACTACGAGCAGTACTTC. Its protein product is CASSYSVQDRDYEQYF.

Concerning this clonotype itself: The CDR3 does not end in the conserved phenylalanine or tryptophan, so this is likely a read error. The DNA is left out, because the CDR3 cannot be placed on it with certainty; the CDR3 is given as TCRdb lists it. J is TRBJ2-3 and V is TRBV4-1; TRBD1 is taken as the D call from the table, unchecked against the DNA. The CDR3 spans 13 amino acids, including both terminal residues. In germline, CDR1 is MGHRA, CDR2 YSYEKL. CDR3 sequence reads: CASSPPTGGPVTA.

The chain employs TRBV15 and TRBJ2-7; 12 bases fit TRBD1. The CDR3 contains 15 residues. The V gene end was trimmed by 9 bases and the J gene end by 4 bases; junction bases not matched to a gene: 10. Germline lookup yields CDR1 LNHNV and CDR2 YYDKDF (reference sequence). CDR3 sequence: CATASPGQGAYEQYF. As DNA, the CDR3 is TGTGCCACGGCTTCCCCGGGACAGGGGGCATACGAGCAGTACTTC.

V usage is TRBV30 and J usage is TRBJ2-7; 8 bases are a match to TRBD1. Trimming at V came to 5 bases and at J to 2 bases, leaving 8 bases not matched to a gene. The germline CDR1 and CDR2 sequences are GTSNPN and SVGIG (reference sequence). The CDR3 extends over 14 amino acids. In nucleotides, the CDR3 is TGTGCCTGGGGCACCGGGACAGGACCCTACGAGCAGTACTTC. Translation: CAWGTGTGPYEQYF.

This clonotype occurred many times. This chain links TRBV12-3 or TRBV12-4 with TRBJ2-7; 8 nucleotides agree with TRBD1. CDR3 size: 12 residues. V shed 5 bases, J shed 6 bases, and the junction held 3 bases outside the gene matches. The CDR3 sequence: CASSTTGVEQYF. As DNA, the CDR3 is TGTGCCAGCAGTACGACAGGGGTCGAGCAGTACTTC.

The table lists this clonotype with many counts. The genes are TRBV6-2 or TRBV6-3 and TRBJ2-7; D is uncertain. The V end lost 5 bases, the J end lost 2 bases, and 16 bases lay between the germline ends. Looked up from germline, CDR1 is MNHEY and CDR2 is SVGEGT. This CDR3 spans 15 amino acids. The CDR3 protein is CASSEDGRFTYEQYF. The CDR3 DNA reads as TGTGCCAGCAGTGAGGACGGACGCTTCACCTACGAGCAGTACTTC.

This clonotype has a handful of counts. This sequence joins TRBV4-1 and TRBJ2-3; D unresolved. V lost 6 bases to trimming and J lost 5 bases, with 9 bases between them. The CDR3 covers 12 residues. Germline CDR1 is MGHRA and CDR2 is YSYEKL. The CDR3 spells CASRDWGDTQYF. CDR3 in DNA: TGCGCCAGCAGGGATTGGGGAGATACGCAGTATTTT.